The 8 T cell receptor beta chains below were found in one sample sequenced in a study of blood T cell repertoires in COVID-19. The protocol was immunoSEQ multiplex PCR, while the TCRdb copy is restricted to in-frame clones and leaves out a portion. The sample records about 200,000 clones, 75% to 85% being singletons. The sequencing input was PBMCs or T cells enriched from blood (not recorded which). Source of these receptors: a man in his forties who had recovered from COVID-19.

The rearrangement joins TRBV6-1 to TRBJ2-1, with 9 bases aligning to TRBD2. This CDR3 has 18 amino acids. CDR1 and CDR2 from the germline V gene are MNHNS and SASEGT. V was pared by 4 bases and J by 7 bases, with 17 bases of the junction left unmatched. This CDR3 is CASSGPGAGGPGANEQFF. The CDR3 DNA is TGTGCCAGCAGTGGACCAGGGGCGGGAGGGCCCGGGGCGAATGAGCAGTTCTTC.

This sequence joins TRBV18 and TRBJ2-2; D perhaps matches TRBD2 (6 bases). CDR3 length equals 14 residues. The ends were cut back, 4 bases at V and 1 base at J, with 7 bases in the middle. Germline loops: CDR1 KGHSH, CDR2 LQKENI. Here the CDR3 DNA reads TGTGCCAGCTCACGGCGGGAGAACACCGGGGAGCTGTTTTTT. Its protein is CASSRRENTGELFF. The full variable domain, its missing parts supplied by reference TRBV18 and TRBJ2-2, is NAGVMQNPRHLVRRRGQEARLRCSPMKGHSHVYWYRQLPEEGLKFMVYLQKENIIDESGMPKERFSAEFPKEGPSILRIQQVVRGDSAAYFCASSRRENTGELFFGEGSRLTVL.

The chain has TRBV25-1 and TRBJ1-2; 8 positions agree with TRBD1. Germline V lookup: CDR1 MGHDK, CDR2 SYGVNS. This CDR3 has 15 amino acids. V lost 4 bases and J lost 1; bases outside the gene matches: 5. CDR3 DNA sequence: TGTGCCAGCAGTGGTCAGGGGGCCCATAACTATGGCTACACCTTC. Translating gives CASSGQGAHNYGYTF.

The CDR3 coding sequence is TGTGCCAGCAGCGGGGGGAGTGAAAAACTGTTTTTT. This codes for CASSGGSEKLFF. This chain links TRBV3-1 (or the pseudogene TRBV3-2) with TRBJ1-4, with a weak D call TRBD1 (5 bases). Per the germline V gene, CDR1 is LGHDT and CDR2 is YNNKEL (reference sequence). This CDR3 region has 12 residues. The V end lost 5 bases, the J end lost 7 bases, and 8 bases lay between the germline ends.

Regarding this clone: A read error may produce the germline difference seen at one junction end. The chain carries TRBV7-7 and TRBJ2-1; the match to TRBD1 covers 7 bases. The CDR3 spans 16 residues. Germline V gives CDR1 SSHAT, CDR2 FNYEAQ (reference sequence). The CDR3: CASSYGTASSYNEQFF. In DNA form, the CDR3 reads TGTGCTAGCAGCTACGGGACAGCCAGCTCCTACAATGAGCAGTTCTTC.

The rearrangement uses TRBV18 and TRBJ2-7; 7 nucleotides agree with TRBD1. V lost 3 bases to trimming and J lost 3 bases; unmatched junction nucleotides: 5. The CDR3 length is 14 residues. Germline CDR1 and CDR2: KGHSH and LQKENI. CDR3 nucleotide sequence: TGTGCCAGCTCACCGGGGACAGAGATCTACGAGCAGTACGTC. Its protein is CASSPGTEIYEQYV.

The chain combines TRBV30 with TRBJ1-5, with D possibly being TRBD1 (5 bases). V was clipped by 2 bases and J by 3 bases, with 8 bases between them. CDR1 GTSNPN and CDR2 SVGIG come from the germline V gene (reference sequence). The CDR3 is 13 amino acids. As DNA, the CDR3 is TGTGCCTGGAGTTTACAGGACAATCAGCCCCAGCATTTT. It translates to CAWSLQDNQPQHF. Combining the CDR3 with reference TRBV30 and TRBJ1-5 gives the whole variable domain SQTIHQWPATLVQPVGSPLSLECTVEGTSNPNLYWYRQAAGRGLQLLFYSVGIGQISSEVPQNLSASRPQDRQFILSSKKLLLSDSGFYLCAWSLQDNQPQHFGDGTRLSIL.

The CDR3: CASSLGQGIYGYTF. The CDR3 coding sequence is TGTGCCAGCAGCTTAGGACAGGGCATCTATGGCTACACCTTC. The chain links TRBV5-4 to TRBJ1-2, with TRBD1 matching over 8 bases. This CDR3 region has 14 residues. V shed 2 bases, J shed 4 bases, and the junction held 4 bases outside the gene matches. The germline V gene has CDR1 SGHNT and CDR2 YYREEE (reference sequence).